This T cell receptor (beta chain) derives from a study of T cells in Graves' hyperthyroidism and ophthalmopathy. Using RNA transcripts as the source, TCR beta CDR3 regions were amplified. Carried out on the TCR CDR3, a first-round RT-PCR used the HTBI primer set. MiXCR, run by TCRdb on the multiplex PCR reads, gives a single entry per CDR3 protein. The table lists around 430,000 distinct CDR3 sequences, about 15% of them singletons. Study-level findings and limits: Model output signaled ophthalmopathy a median roughly 6.5 months ahead of onset.

This clonotype was seen ten or more times. Its antigen remains unidentified. Germline and junction disagree at one end, which may indicate a read error. Germline CDR1 reads SQVTM; CDR2 reads ANQGSEA. This CDR3 region has 12 residues. The chain links TRBV29-1 to TRBJ2-3; D remains ambiguous. The sequenced sample consisted of blood. This sequence was found in a woman in her twenties or thirties with Graves' hyperthyroidism. The CDR3 bases are TGCAGCGTTAAAGAGTTCGTGGATACGCAGTATTTT. Protein sequence: CSVKEFVDTQYF.